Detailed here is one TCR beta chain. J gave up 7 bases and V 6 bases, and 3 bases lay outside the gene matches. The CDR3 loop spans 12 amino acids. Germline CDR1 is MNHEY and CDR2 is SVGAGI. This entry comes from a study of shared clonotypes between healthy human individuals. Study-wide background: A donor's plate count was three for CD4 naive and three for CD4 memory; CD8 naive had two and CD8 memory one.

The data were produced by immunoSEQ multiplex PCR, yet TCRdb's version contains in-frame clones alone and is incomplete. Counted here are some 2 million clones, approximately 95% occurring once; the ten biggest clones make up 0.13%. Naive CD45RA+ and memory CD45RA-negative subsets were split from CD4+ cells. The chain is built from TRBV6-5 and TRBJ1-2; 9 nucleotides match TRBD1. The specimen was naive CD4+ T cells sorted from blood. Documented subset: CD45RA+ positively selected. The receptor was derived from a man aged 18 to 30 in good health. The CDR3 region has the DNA TGTGCCAGCAGGCGACAGGGGGGTGGCTACACCTTC. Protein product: CASRRQGGGYTF.